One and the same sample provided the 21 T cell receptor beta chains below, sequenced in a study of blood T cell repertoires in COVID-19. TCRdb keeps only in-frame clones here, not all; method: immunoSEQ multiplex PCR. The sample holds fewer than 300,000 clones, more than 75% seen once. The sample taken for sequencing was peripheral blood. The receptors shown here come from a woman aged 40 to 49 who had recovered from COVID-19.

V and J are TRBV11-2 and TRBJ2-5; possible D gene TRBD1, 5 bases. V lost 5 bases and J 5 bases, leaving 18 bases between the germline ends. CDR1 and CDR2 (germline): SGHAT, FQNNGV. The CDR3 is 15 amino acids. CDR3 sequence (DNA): TGTGCCAGCAGCCCAGGGCATGTCCCTACGGAGACCCAGTACTTC. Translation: CASSPGHVPTETQYF.

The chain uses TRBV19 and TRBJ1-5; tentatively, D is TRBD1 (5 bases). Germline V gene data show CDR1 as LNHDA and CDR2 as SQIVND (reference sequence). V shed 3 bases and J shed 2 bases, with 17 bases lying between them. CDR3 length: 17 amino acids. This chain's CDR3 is CASSIWQGPLRNQPQHF. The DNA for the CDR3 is TGTGCCAGTAGTATCTGGCAGGGCCCTTTGCGCAATCAGCCCCAGCATTTT.

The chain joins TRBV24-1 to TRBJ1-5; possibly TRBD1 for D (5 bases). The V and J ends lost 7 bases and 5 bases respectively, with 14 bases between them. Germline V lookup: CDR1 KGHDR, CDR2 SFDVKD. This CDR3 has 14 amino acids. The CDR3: CATRGWGVDQPQHF. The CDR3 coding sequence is TGTGCCACCAGGGGCTGGGGGGTGGATCAGCCCCAGCATTTT.

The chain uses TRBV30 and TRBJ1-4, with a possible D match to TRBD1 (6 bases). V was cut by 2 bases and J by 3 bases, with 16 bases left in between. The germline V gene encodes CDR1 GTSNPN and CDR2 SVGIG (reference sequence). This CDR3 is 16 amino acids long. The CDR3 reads CAWSRASGAPNEKLFF. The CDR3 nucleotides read TGTGCCTGGAGTCGCGCATCAGGGGCTCCTAATGAAAAACTGTTTTTT.

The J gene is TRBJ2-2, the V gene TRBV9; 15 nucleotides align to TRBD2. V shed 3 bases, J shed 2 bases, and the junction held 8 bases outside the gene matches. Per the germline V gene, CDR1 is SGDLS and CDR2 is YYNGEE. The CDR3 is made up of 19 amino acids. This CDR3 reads CASSARRTSGRANTGELFF. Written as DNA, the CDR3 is TGTGCCAGCAGCGCGAGACGGACTAGCGGGAGGGCCAACACCGGGGAGCTGTTTTTT.

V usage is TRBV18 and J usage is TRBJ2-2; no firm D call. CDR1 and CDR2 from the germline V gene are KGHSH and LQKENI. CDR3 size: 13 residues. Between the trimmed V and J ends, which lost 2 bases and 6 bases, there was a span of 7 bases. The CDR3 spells CASSPSTAGELFF. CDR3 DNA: TGTGCCAGCTCACCATCTACGGCCGGGGAGCTGTTTTTT.

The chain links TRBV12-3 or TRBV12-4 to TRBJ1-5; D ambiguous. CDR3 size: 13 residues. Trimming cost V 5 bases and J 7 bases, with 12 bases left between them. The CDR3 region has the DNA TGTGCCAGCAGTGGTCCTTCGGGACAGCCCCAGCATTTT. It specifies CASSGPSGQPQHF.

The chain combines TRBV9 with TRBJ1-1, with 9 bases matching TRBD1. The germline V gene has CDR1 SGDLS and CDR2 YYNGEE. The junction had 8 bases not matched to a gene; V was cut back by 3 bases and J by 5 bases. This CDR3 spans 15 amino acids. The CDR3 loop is CASSAPGQGRTEAFF. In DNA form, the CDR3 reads TGTGCCAGCAGCGCCCCCGGACAGGGGAGGACTGAAGCTTTCTTT.

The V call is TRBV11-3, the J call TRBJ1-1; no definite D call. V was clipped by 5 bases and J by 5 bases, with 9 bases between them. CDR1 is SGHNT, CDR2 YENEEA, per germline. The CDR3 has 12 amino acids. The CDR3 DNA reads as TGTGCCAGCAGCGCCCTCCGGACTGAAGCTTTCTTT. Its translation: CASSALRTEAFF.

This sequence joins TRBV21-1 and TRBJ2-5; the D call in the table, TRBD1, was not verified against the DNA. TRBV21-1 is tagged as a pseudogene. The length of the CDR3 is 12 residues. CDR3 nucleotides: TGTGCCAGCAGCCCGCAGGGGGAGACCCAGTACTTC. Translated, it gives CASSPQGETQYF.

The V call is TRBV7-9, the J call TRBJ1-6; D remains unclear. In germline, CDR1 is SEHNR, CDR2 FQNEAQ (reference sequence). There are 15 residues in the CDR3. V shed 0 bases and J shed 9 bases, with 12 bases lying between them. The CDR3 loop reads CASSLAPGPGSPLHF. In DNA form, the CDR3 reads TGTGCCAGCAGCTTAGCTCCTGGGCCAGGTTCACCCCTCCACTTT.

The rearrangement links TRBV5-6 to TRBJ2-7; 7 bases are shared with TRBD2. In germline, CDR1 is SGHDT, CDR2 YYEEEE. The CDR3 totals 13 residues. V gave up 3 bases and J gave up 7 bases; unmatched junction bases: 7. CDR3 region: CASSWGGAAEQYF. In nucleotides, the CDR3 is TGTGCCAGCAGCTGGGGAGGGGCGGCGGAGCAGTACTTC.

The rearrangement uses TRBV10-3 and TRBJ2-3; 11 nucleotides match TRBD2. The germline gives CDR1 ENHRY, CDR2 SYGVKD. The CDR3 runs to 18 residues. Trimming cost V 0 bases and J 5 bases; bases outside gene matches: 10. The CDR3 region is CAISESELAGGPEDTQYF. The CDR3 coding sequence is TGTGCCATCAGTGAGTCGGAATTAGCGGGAGGGCCGGAAGATACGCAGTATTTT.

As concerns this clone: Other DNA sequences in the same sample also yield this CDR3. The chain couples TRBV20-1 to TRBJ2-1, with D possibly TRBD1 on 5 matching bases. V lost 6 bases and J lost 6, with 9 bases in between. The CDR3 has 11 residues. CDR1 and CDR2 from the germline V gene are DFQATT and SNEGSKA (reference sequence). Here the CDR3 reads CSAGGANEQFF. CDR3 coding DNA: TGCAGTGCCGGTGGGGCCAATGAGCAGTTCTTC.

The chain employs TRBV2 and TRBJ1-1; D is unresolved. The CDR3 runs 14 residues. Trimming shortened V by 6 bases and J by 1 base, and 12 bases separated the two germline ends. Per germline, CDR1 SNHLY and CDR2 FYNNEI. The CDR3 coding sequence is TGTGCCAGCAGCTTGAACGGAGCGAACACTGAAGCTTTCTTT. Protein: CASSLNGANTEAFF.

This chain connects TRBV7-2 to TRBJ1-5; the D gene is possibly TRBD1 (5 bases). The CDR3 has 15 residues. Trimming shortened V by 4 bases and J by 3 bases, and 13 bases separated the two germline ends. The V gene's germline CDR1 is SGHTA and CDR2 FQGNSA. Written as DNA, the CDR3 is TGTGCCAGCAGCTCAACAGGTTTTCCCAATCAGCCCCAGCATTTT. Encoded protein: CASSSTGFPNQPQHF.

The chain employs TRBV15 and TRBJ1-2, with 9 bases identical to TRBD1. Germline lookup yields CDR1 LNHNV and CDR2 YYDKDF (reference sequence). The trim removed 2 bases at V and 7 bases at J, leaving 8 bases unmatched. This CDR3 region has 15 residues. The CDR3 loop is CATSRPGQGWGGYTF. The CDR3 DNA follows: TGTGCCACCAGCAGACCCGGACAGGGGTGGGGTGGCTACACCTTC.

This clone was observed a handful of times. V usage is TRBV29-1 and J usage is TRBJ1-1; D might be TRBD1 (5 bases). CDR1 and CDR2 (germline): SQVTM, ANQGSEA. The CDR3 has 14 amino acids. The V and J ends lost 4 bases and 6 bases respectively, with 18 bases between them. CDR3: CSVVMGQGGAEAFF. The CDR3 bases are TGCAGCGTTGTGATGGGGCAGGGAGGAGCTGAAGCTTTCTTT.

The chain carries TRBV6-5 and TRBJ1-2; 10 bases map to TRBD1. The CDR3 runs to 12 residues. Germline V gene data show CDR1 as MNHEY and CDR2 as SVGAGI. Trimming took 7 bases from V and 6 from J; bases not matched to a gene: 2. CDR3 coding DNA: TGTGCCAGCACCGGGACAGGGGATGGCTACACCTTC. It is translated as CASTGTGDGYTF.

Here the CDR3 reads CASSLSRGGDGYTF. In DNA, the CDR3 is TGTGCCAGCAGCCTTAGCCGTGGGGGGGATGGCTACACCTTC. The rearrangement joins TRBV7-8 to TRBJ1-2; tentatively, D is TRBD1 (5 bases). Per the germline V gene, CDR1 is SGHVS and CDR2 is FQNEAQ. The CDR3 is 14 amino acids. The germline V and J ends were trimmed by 5 bases and 6 bases, with 16 bases remaining between them.

The CDR3 region has the DNA TGTGCCGGAGATAGCGGGGGTGGGTACAATGAGCAGTTCTTC. This encodes CAGDSGGGYNEQFF. V usage is TRBV30 and J usage is TRBJ2-1; 9 nucleotides match TRBD2. The length of the CDR3 is 14 residues. V shed 8 bases and J 4 bases; nucleotides not matched to a gene: 9. Germline assignment: CDR1 GTSNPN and CDR2 SVGIG (reference sequence). The full variable domain, rest sourced from reference TRBV30 and TRBJ2-1, is SQTIHQWPATLVQPVGSPLSLECTVEGTSNPNLYWYRQAAGRGLQLLFYSVGIGQISSEVPQNLSASRPQDRQFILSSKKLLLSDSGFYLCAGDSGGGYNEQFFGPGTRLTVL.